What follows are 20 T cell receptor beta chains derived from one specimen sequenced in a study of blood T cell repertoires in COVID-19. Sequencing used immunoSEQ multiplex PCR; TCRdb keeps in-frame clones, though not all of them. The sample lists about 160,000 clones; around 84% were seen once. Sequencing input: peripheral blood. All receptors come from a human donor with acute or convalescent COVID-19. The donor label of this sample is uncertain.

The chain is built from TRBV3-1 (or the pseudogene TRBV3-2) and TRBJ1-6, with D maybe TRBD1 (6 bases). CDR3 size: 14 residues. Trimming left V 4 bases short and J 4 bases short, with 8 bases between. The germline gives CDR1 LGHDT, CDR2 YNNKEL (reference sequence). CDR3 region: CASSLGQYNSPLHF. CDR3 DNA sequence: TGTGCCAGCAGCCTGGGACAATATAATTCACCCCTCCACTTT.

This rearrangement joins TRBV11-1 to TRBJ1-1; a weak D match, TRBD1 (5 bases). The V and J ends lost 2 bases and 7 bases respectively, with 8 bases between them. Germline V gene sequence: CDR1 SGHAT, CDR2 FQDESV (reference sequence). The CDR3 has 12 amino acids. As DNA, the CDR3 is TGTGCCAGCAGCTTACAGGGCGGTGAAGCTTTCTTT. Its protein product is CASSLQGGEAFF. Drawing the rest from reference TRBV11-1 and TRBJ1-1, the complete variable domain is EAEVAQSPRYKITEKSQAVAFWCDPISGHATLYWYRQILGQGPELLVQFQDESVVDDSQLPKDRFSAERLKGVDSTLKIQPAELGDSAMYLCASSLQGGEAFFGQGTRLTVV.

As concerns this clone: Additional DNA sequences in this sample encode the identical CDR3. This chain connects TRBV27 to TRBJ1-1, with D unclear. Germline V gene sequence: CDR1 MNHEY, CDR2 SMNVEV (reference sequence). Trimming removed 1 base at V and 1 base at J, with 4 bases between. The length of the CDR3 is 13 residues. The CDR3 DNA is TGTGCCAGCAGTTTATACAGGAACACTGAAGCTTTCTTT. Translation gives CASSLYRNTEAFF.

The gene calls are TRBV6-2 or TRBV6-3 and TRBJ1-5; maybe TRBD1 (6 bases). The CDR3 extends over 15 amino acids. CDR1 and CDR2 from the germline V gene are MNHEY and SVGEGT. Trimming pared 5 bases from V and 6 bases from J, leaving 17 bases between. CDR3 sequence reads: CASSPRAGVSQPQHF. CDR3 nucleotide sequence: TGTGCCAGCAGTCCAAGGGCAGGGGTTAGTCAGCCCCAGCATTTT.

The V and J genes are TRBV6-1 and TRBJ1-5; 10 nucleotides line up with TRBD1. Germline CDR1 and CDR2: MNHNS and SASEGT. The CDR3 is 16 amino acids. Trimming took 4 bases from V and 6 from J; bases not matched to a gene: 9. The CDR3 bases are TGTGCCAGCAGTGCCTCGGACAGGGGGTGGGGTCAGCCCCAGCATTTT. It translates to CASSASDRGWGQPQHF.

This clone has only one observation. This chain uses TRBV5-8 with TRBJ1-2; D is possibly TRBD1 (5 bases). V lost 4 bases and J 0 bases, leaving 13 bases between the germline ends. The CDR3 sequence is 15 residues long. The germline V gene has CDR1 SGHTS and CDR2 YDEGEE. In nucleotides, the CDR3 is TGTGCCAGCAGCACAAGACAGCCTACTAACTATGGCTACACCTTC. Encoded protein: CASSTRQPTNYGYTF.

The rearrangement links TRBV7-7 to TRBJ2-7, with 9 positions matching TRBD1. This CDR3 spans 14 amino acids. CDR1 is SSHAT and CDR2 is FNYEAQ in the germline V gene (reference sequence). The J segment lost 6 bases and the V segment lost 5 bases, leaving 8 bases of the junction unmatched. DNA for the CDR3: TGTGCCAGCAGCGCGGACAGGACAGGGGTCGAGCAGTACTTC. Translated: CASSADRTGVEQYF.

About this clone itself: Germline and junction disagree at one end, which may indicate a read error. V gene TRBV29-1 combines with J gene TRBJ1-1; 7 nucleotides agree with TRBD1. This CDR3 comprises 13 residues. The germline gives CDR1 SQVTM, CDR2 ANQGSEA. The CDR3: CSVEGPDRRGIGF. The DNA for the CDR3 is TGCAGCGTTGAAGGACCGGACAGGAGGGGTATCGGCTTT.

V usage is TRBV6-5 and J usage is TRBJ2-7; weak D call: TRBD2 (6 bases). CDR3 length equals 14 residues. Trimming left V 6 bases short and J 3 bases short, with 15 bases between. Germline V gene sequence: CDR1 MNHEY, CDR2 SVGAGI. The chain's CDR3 is CASRSAGLDYEQYF. In DNA form, the CDR3 reads TGTGCCAGCAGATCGGCGGGACTGGACTACGAGCAGTACTTC.

This chain connects TRBV11-1 to TRBJ1-1; D unclear. V lost 3 bases and J 1 base, leaving 6 bases between the germline ends. The CDR3 has 13 residues. The germline V gene encodes CDR1 SGHAT and CDR2 FQDESV (reference sequence). The CDR3 DNA reads TGTGCCAGCAGCTTCCCGGGGAACACTGAAGCTTTCTTT. Translated, it gives CASSFPGNTEAFF.

The V and J genes are TRBV29-1 and TRBJ2-3; TRBD2 is a possible D gene (5 bases). Trimming stripped 4 bases from V and 4 bases from J, with 9 bases between. The CDR3 runs 12 residues. Germline V gives CDR1 SQVTM, CDR2 ANQGSEA. DNA of the CDR3: TGCAGCGTTGGTGCGGAGGCAGATACGCAGTATTTT. This translates into CSVGAEADTQYF.

The gene calls are TRBV10-1 and TRBJ2-1; possible D gene TRBD2, 6 bases. Trimming left V 4 bases short and J 6 bases short, with 19 bases between. The V gene's germline CDR1 is WNHNN and CDR2 SYGVQD (reference sequence). This CDR3 is 16 amino acids long. This CDR3 reads CASSGGSGHMGNEQFF. CDR3 coding DNA: TGCGCCAGCAGTGGGGGTAGCGGTCACATGGGCAATGAGCAGTTCTTC.

This chain links TRBV7-2 with TRBJ1-1; tentatively, D is TRBD1 (5 bases). Between the trimmed V and J ends, which lost 5 bases and 4 bases, there was a span of 14 bases. Germline values: CDR1 SGHTA, CDR2 FQGNSA. This CDR3 contains 14 residues. The CDR3, as DNA: TGTGCCAGCAGCCTTTTCGGGGGGGGCACTGAAGCTTTCTTT. It specifies CASSLFGGGTEAFF.

The chain employs TRBV24-1 and TRBJ2-5, with 9 nucleotides matching TRBD2. The V gene end was trimmed by 3 bases and the J gene end by 5 bases; junction bases not matched to a gene: 12. In germline, CDR1 is KGHDR, CDR2 SFDVKD. The CDR3 contains 17 residues. In DNA form, the CDR3 reads TGTGCCACCAGTGATACTGGCAGGACTAGCGTTTCGGAGACCCAGTACTTC. Its translation: CATSDTGRTSVSETQYF.

This chain links TRBV28 with TRBJ2-7; TRBD1 agrees at 9 bases. J gave up 2 bases and V 5 bases, and 7 bases lay outside the gene matches. Germline V gene lookup returns CDR1 MDHEN and CDR2 SYDVKM. CDR3 length: 15 amino acids. Written as DNA, the CDR3 is TGTGCCAGCAGTACACAGGGGGCCCTTACCTACGAGCAGTACTTC. Its protein product is CASSTQGALTYEQYF. The full variable domain, its missing parts supplied by reference TRBV28 and TRBJ2-7, is DVKVTQSSRYLVKRTGEKVFLECVQDMDHENMFWYRQDPGLGLRLIYFSYDVKMKEKGDIPEGYSVSREKKERFSLILESASTNQTSMYLCASSTQGALTYEQYFGPGTRLTVT.

This clone was counted once. This chain joins TRBV14 and TRBJ2-7; D gene unclear. The ends were cut back, 0 bases at V and 4 bases at J, with 10 bases in the middle. This CDR3 contains 14 residues. The germline V gene has CDR1 SGHDN and CDR2 FVKESK. CDR3 in amino acids: CASSQDLTDYEQYF. For the CDR3, the DNA is TGTGCCAGCAGCCAAGATCTAACAGATTACGAGCAGTACTTC.

V usage is TRBV9 and J usage is TRBJ2-3, with TRBD1 as a possible D gene (5 bases). This CDR3 has 14 residues. Germline assignment: CDR1 SGDLS and CDR2 YYNGEE. Trimming removed 1 base at V and 6 bases at J, with 12 bases between. CDR3 sequence (DNA): TGTGCCAGCAGCGTAAGACAGACCTGGGATACGCAGTATTTT. Encoded protein: CASSVRQTWDTQYF.

This clone occurred once. This sequence joins TRBV7-7 and TRBJ2-5; D gene unclear. The V gene's germline CDR1 is SSHAT and CDR2 FNYEAQ (reference sequence). The CDR3 is 13 amino acids. V lost 5 bases and J 4 bases, leaving 11 bases between the germline ends. Written as DNA, the CDR3 is TGTGCCAGCAGCGAAGCAGGTGGAGAGACCCAGTACTTC. Translation: CASSEAGGETQYF.

V gene TRBV19 combines with J gene TRBJ1-2, with D hard to call. Trimming pared 7 bases from V and 10 bases from J, leaving 13 bases between. Germline V lookup: CDR1 LNHDA, CDR2 SQIVND (reference sequence). CDR3 length equals 11 residues. Here the CDR3 reads CASKLERVYTF. CDR3 DNA: TGTGCCAGTAAATTGGAGCGGGTCTACACCTTC.

The CDR3 DNA reads TGTGCCAGTAGCTCACAGGGGCACACCGGGGAGCTGTTTTTT. Encoded protein: CASSSQGHTGELFF. The V call is TRBV19, the J call TRBJ2-2; 7 nucleotides line up with TRBD1. CDR1 and CDR2 from the germline V gene are LNHDA and SQIVND (reference sequence). After removal of 6 bases from V and 3 bases from J, the junction contained 4 bases not matched to a gene. This CDR3 comprises 14 residues.